Following are 10 T cell receptor beta chains from one sample sequenced in a study of cytomegalovirus exposure and HLA in healthy donors. This PCR relied on a set of 60 Vbeta primers and 13 Jbeta primers. Profiling relied on immunoSEQ multiplex PCR, and the TCRdb table lists in-frame clones only, not all of them. In the table there are around 150,000 clones, around 83% of which are singletons. Sequencing used PBMCs. The receptors stem from a man aged 50 or older in good health and CMV-seropositive.

The chain is built from TRBV5-1 and TRBJ1-3; D is uncertain. This CDR3 has 16 residues. V was clipped by 0 bases and J by 0 bases, with 10 bases between them. Germline CDR1 SGHRS, CDR2 YFSETQ. The CDR3 sequence is CASSLAGLFSGNTIYF. In DNA form, the CDR3 reads TGCGCCAGCAGCTTGGCAGGACTGTTCTCTGGAAACACCATATATTTT.

The V gene is TRBV28, the J gene TRBJ1-6; no definite D call. V lost 4 bases and J lost 6, with 10 bases in between. CDR3 size: 14 residues. The germline V gene encodes CDR1 MDHEN and CDR2 SYDVKM. This CDR3 reads CASSWTGINSPLHF. The CDR3 region has the DNA TGTGCCAGCAGTTGGACCGGGATTAATTCACCCCTCCACTTT.

The rearrangement uses TRBV11-2 and TRBJ2-1, with 9 bases that match TRBD2. CDR3 length equals 16 residues. Germline V lookup: CDR1 SGHAT, CDR2 FQNNGV. V was pared by 0 bases and J by 4 bases, with 4 bases of the junction left unmatched. The CDR3 coding sequence is TGTGCCAGCAGCTTAGAATTGGCGGGAGGGTACAATGAGCAGTTCTTC. Translating gives CASSLELAGGYNEQFF.

The chain couples TRBV7-9 to TRBJ1-5; D unclear. Germline loops: CDR1 SEHNR, CDR2 FQNEAQ (reference sequence). Trimming removed 4 bases from V and 4 bases from J, with 8 bases in between. The CDR3 consists of 13 residues. This CDR3 reads CASSSAGNQPQHF. The DNA of the CDR3 is TGTGCCAGCAGCTCAGCCGGGAATCAGCCCCAGCATTTT.

This clone has only one observation. The V call is TRBV19, the J call TRBJ2-4, with D perhaps matching TRBD2 (7 bases). CDR1 is LNHDA and CDR2 is SQIVND in the germline V gene (reference sequence). V was clipped by 0 bases and J by 8 bases, with 8 bases between them. CDR3 size: 13 residues. The CDR3 DNA is TGTGCCAGTAGTATAGAGGGGGGGCACATTCAGTACTTC. Its protein is CASSIEGGHIQYF.

The DNA for the CDR3 is TGTGCCAGCGGCTCGAGTCGCGGGAGTTTTCGAAATACGCAGTATTTT. Protein product: CASGSSRGSFRNTQYF. The chain employs TRBV7-2 and TRBJ2-3; TRBD2 matches 7 bases. The CDR3 runs to 16 residues. With 8 bases clipped from V and 7 bases from J, the junction kept 18 bases outside the gene matches. The V gene's germline CDR1 is SGHTA and CDR2 FQGNSA.

The V call is TRBV30, the J call TRBJ2-6, with a tentative D call TRBD1 (5 bases). Germline V gives CDR1 GTSNPN, CDR2 SVGIG (reference sequence). CDR3 length equals 14 residues. The germline V and J ends were trimmed by 2 bases and 1 base, with 6 bases remaining between them. The CDR3 region is CAWSRGSGANVLTF. CDR3 coding DNA: TGTGCCTGGAGTAGGGGATCTGGGGCCAACGTCCTGACTTTC.

The chain combines TRBV14 with TRBJ1-5; D is unresolved. V lost 2 bases and J 9 bases, leaving 11 bases between the germline ends. CDR1 and CDR2 (germline): SGHDN, FVKESK. The CDR3 runs to 13 residues. In DNA, the CDR3 is TGTGCCAGCAGCCAATCCGCCCGGGGGCCCCAGCATTTT. Translating gives CASSQSARGPQHF.

The chain is built from TRBV7-3 and TRBJ2-5, with unresolved D. The CDR3 covers 13 residues. Germline CDR1 is SGHTA and CDR2 is FQGTGA. Trimming took 5 bases from V and 5 from J, leaving 12 bases between them. DNA of the CDR3: TGTGCCAGCAGCCTTGGGCCCGAGGAGACCCAGTACTTC. Protein sequence: CASSLGPEETQYF.

The gene calls are TRBV30 and TRBJ1-2, with 8 bases that match TRBD1. The CDR3 loop spans 13 amino acids. CDR1 GTSNPN and CDR2 SVGIG come from the germline V gene (reference sequence). Unmatched junction bases numbered 7, after V lost 2 bases and J lost 8 bases. CDR3 amino acids: CAWSTRTGIGYTF. The CDR3 nucleotides read TGTGCCTGGAGTACACGGACAGGGATCGGCTACACCTTC.